Below, one T cell receptor beta chain is given with its context. The antigen it binds to is not known. No clone much larger than this one lies a single base away; base qualities are absent. According to the study, the label for this sample's time point signals: baseline pretreatment blood. In the paper's terms, the treatment or condition label means: 15 Gy SBRT to primary tumor, nephrectomy 4 weeks later. To follow tumor-enriched clonotypes, peripheral blood was collected serially from radiation-treated patients at baseline and again at 2 weeks and 4 weeks after SBRT. Every patient's renal cell carcinoma showed clear cell pathology. Genomic DNA for TCR sequencing was prepared using the QIAamp DNA Blood Mini Kit (Qiagen). The analyses included only samples that passed all quality control checks. TCR beta libraries were generated from genomic DNA with the immunoSEQ kit, following the manufacturer's recommendations. Library preparation used a first multiplex PCR with proprietary primers, then a second PCR adding unique barcodes, with bead cleanups after each round. Each sample batch included a kit-provided positive control reaction and a negative control reaction. The final libraries were assessed on an Agilent 4200 TapeStation D1000 ScreenTape, pooled by volume, and quantified by qPCR. An Illumina NextSeq500 fitted with a MidOutput 150-cycle cartridge performed the sequencing, running 156 Read1 cycles and 15 Index1 cycles with the kit's custom primers. The pooled library was loaded at around 1.1 pM with a roughly 22% PhiX control spike-in. Per the authors' processing: Vendor-processed data were analyzed in R, with a clonotype defined as all T cells sharing the same CDR3 nucleotide sequence. In the clone abundance analyses, frequencies were normalized to the 10,000 most abundant clones in each sample. Public T cell clones, which averaged fewer than five per sample, were excluded before analysis. A difference in abundance of at least 32-fold between compartments was used to define tumor-enriched and baseline blood-enriched clonotypes. Clonotypes expanded or contracted between blood time points were identified with a beta-binomial differential abundance model. Tumor-blood repertoire similarity was measured with the Baroni-Urbani and Buser coefficient, and groups were compared using two-tailed Wilcoxon tests in R. In TCRdb, the immuneACCESS table is reduced to in-frame sequences with V and J assigned. These tables do not hold every clone; where another copy was compared, an unresolved V gene accounts for under half, and the others remain unexplained. V and J calls and clone size come straight from that table; D and trimming were deduced from the DNA. This sample holds 130,000 or so clones; more than 70% were observed only once. The ten biggest clones cover around 12% of the sample.

Trimming removed 5 bases from V and 4 bases from J; the gene matches leave 8 bases unexplained. Counted from cysteine to phenylalanine, this CDR3 has 16 amino acids. The retained sequence is limited to the CDR3, 48 bases, with the frame set at the first base. From the germline V gene (reference sequence), CDR1 is SEHNR and CDR2 is FQNEAQ. The data originate from a study of radiation and T cells in renal cell carcinoma (dated by TCRdb to the early 2020s). About the investigation overall: Samples were obtained from a clinical trial, in which 15 Gy stereotactic body radiation therapy was delivered to primary renal cell carcinomas and nephrectomy was performed 4 weeks later. Across all 50 or so samples, around 4,000,000 unique CDR3 nucleotide sequences encoding 2,658,974 unique CDR3 amino acid sequences were identified. TCR beta sequencing covered 50 to 55 samples in total, comprising around 25 tumors and roughly 27 peripheral blood samples.

Beyond this particular receptor, the publication reports: Because pretreatment tumor biopsies were not available, the baseline intratumoral presence of clonotypes could not be determined. The single-armed trial design could not address effects of radiation dose or scheduling on the TCR repertoire. An increase in top tumor clonotypes in blood was observed from baseline to 2 weeks post-radiation, followed by contraction by 4 weeks, which was taken to suggest transient expansion of tumor-resident clones. Blood repertoire dynamics were not followed beyond 4 weeks after treatment.

The rearrangement joined TRBV7-9 to TRBJ2-1, with 10 bases matching TRBD2. The receptor comes from a woman aged 45-65 years with renal cell carcinoma. The source was blood, collected from a patient whose treatment included radiotherapy and nephrectomy. The CDR3 is CASSAPSGGAYNEQFF. The DNA sequence is as follows: TGTGCCAGCAGCGCCCCAAGCGGGGGGGCTTACAATGAGCAGTTCTTC.